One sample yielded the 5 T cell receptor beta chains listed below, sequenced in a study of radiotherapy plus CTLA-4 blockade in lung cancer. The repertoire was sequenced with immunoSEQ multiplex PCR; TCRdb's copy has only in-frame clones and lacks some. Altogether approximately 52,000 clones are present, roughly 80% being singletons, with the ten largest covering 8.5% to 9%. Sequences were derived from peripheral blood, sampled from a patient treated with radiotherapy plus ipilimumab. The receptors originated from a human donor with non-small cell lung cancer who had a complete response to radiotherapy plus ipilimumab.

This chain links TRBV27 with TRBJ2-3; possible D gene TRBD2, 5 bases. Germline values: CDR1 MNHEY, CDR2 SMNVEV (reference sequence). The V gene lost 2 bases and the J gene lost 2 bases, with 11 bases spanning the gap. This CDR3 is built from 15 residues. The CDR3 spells CASSLEGRITDTQYF. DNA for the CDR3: TGTGCCAGCAGTTTAGAGGGCAGAATCACAGATACGCAGTATTTT.

The CDR3 sequence: CASSLSLAEGDTQYF. CDR3 nucleotide sequence: TGTGCCAGCAGCTTAAGTCTAGCGGAGGGAGATACGCAGTATTTT. The chain has TRBV7-9 and TRBJ2-3; 7 nucleotides line up with TRBD2. Germline V gene sequence: CDR1 SEHNR, CDR2 FQNEAQ (reference sequence). The CDR3 loop spans 15 amino acids. Germline trimming cut 2 bases from V and 5 bases from J; bases unmatched to any gene: 7.

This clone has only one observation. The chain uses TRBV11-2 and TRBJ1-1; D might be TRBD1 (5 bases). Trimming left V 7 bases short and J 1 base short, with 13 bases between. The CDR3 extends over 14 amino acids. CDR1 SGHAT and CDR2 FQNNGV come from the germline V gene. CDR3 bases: TGTGCCAGCATCGCCGTCACAGGGAACACTGAAGCTTTCTTT. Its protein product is CASIAVTGNTEAFF.

DNA of the CDR3: TGTGCCAGCAGCTCTTTAGCGGGAGGGCCCACAGATACGCAGTATTTT. It yields the protein CASSSLAGGPTDTQYF. This chain connects TRBV11-3 to TRBJ2-3; 11 positions match TRBD2. V trimming: 4 bases; J trimming: 2 bases; junction bases outside the gene matches: 5. Germline-derived CDR1 and CDR2 are SGHNT and YENEEA. This CDR3 is 16 amino acids long. Together with reference TRBV11-3 and TRBJ2-3, the CDR3 gives the full variable domain: EAGVVQSPRYKIIEKKQPVAFWCNPISGHNTLYWYLQNLGQGPELLIRYENEEAVDDSQLPKDRFSAERLKGVDSTLKIQPAELGDSAVYLCASSSLAGGPTDTQYFGPGTRLTVL.

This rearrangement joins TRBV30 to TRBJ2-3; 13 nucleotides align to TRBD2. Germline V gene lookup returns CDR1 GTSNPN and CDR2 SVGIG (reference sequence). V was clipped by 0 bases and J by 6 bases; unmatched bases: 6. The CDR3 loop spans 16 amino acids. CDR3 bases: TGTGCCTGGAGTGTCCCACTAGCGGGGGGGGCGGATACGCAGTATTTT. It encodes CAWSVPLAGGADTQYF.